The present entry profiles one T cell receptor beta chain with its context. A few counts support this clonotype. It lacks a known antigen. One base away there is no much larger clone; base qualities are not given. Libraries were built with RT-PCR. The run used an Illumina HiSeq 2500. TCRdb trimmed public reads at Q25 via fastp, called clones via MiXCR and kept in-frame beta chains. Each CDR3 protein appears once, grouped with its most common genes and DNA. The sample table contains almost 600,000 distinct CDR3 sequences; only one count was recorded for 12% to 15% of them. The biggest ten clones account for 11% of the sample. The data originate from a study of response to subunit inactivated influenza vaccine (dated by TCRdb to the late 2010s). As for the study more broadly: Deep quantitative T cell receptor repertoire profiling was used in the study to track responses to a trivalent subunit inactivated influenza vaccine.

V is shortened by 4 bases, J by 9 bases, and the region joining them spans 17 bases. Taken from cysteine to phenylalanine, the CDR3 has 15 residues. The CDR3 DNA has 45 bases and is translated from base 1. The germline V gene (reference sequence) supplies CDR1 SGHKS and CDR2 YYEKEE. The full study reports these points: The authors suggested that each seasonal influenza vaccination may recruit only a limited number of new T cells.

Recombination linked TRBV5-5 to TRBJ1-6, with the D gene call left open. Sequenced here: PBMCs from blood, sampled roughly 13 days after vaccination. This TCR derives from a man aged 50 or older who received an inactivated influenza vaccine. Donor details come from another sample of the same person, matched by shared clones. The CDR3 is CASSTVRVGPSPLHF. The nucleotide sequence reads as follows: TGTGCCAGCAGCACCGTGAGGGTAGGGCCTTCACCCCTCCACTTT. With the portions outside the CDR3 filled from the reference TRBV5-5 and TRBJ1-6 genes, the complete variable region becomes DAGVTQSPTHLIKTRGQQVTLRCSPISGHKSVSWYQQVLGQGPQFIFQYYEKEERGRGNFPDRFSARQFPNYSSELNVNALLLGDSALYLCASSTVRVGPSPLHFGNGTRLTVT.